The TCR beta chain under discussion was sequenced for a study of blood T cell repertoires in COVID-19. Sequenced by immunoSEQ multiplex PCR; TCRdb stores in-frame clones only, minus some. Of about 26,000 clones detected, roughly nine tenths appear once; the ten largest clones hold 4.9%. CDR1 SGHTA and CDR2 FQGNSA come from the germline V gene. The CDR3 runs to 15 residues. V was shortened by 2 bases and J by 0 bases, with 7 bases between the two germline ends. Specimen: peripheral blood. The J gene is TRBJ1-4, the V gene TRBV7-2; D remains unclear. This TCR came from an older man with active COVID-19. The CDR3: CASSLYGATNEKLFF. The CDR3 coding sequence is TGTGCCAGCAGCTTATACGGTGCAACTAATGAAAAACTGTTTTTT.